Given below is one T cell receptor beta chain in context. Different DNA sequences within this sample yield the same CDR3. These data are taken from a study of cytomegalovirus exposure and HLA in healthy donors. Germline V CDR1 and CDR2: SGHRS, YFSETQ. CDR3 length: 15 amino acids. V lost 1 base and J lost 1; bases outside the gene matches: 1. Use of 60 Vbeta and 13 Jbeta primers characterized the PCR. The data were produced by immunoSEQ multiplex PCR, yet TCRdb's version contains in-frame clones alone and is incomplete. The sample carries approximately 130,000 clones, approximately 80% recorded once. The receptor's source is a woman aged 40 to 50 in good health and CMV-seronegative. The V and J genes are TRBV5-1 and TRBJ2-2, with 7 bases matching TRBD1. Sample: PBMCs. Here the CDR3 DNA reads TGCGCCAGCAGCTTGCGACAGGGGAACACCGGGGAGCTGTTTTTT. It translates to CASSLRQGNTGELFF.